These 2 T cell receptor beta chains came from one sample sequenced in a study of CD8+CD57+ T cells in acquired aplastic anemia. TCR beta VDJ and CDR3 profiling used genomic DNA as template. TCRdb redid the calling of the reads with MiXCR, one entry per CDR3 protein. The repertoire holds about 190,000 distinct CDR3 sequences, under 55% seen once, with approximately 9.7% in the top ten. CD8+CD57+ cell expansion had been shown by flow cytometry in patients chosen for sequencing. The source material was sorted CD4+, CD8+, or CD8+CD57+ T cells (not recorded which) from PBMCs. The receptors derive from a human donor with aplastic anemia.

The sample holds many counts of this clonotype. The chain joins TRBV12-3 or TRBV12-4 to TRBJ1-1; TRBD1 matches 9 bases. Unmatched junction bases numbered 6, after V lost 6 bases and J lost 1 base. The length of the CDR3 is 15 residues. The CDR3 spells CASRRTGARNTEAFF. The CDR3 DNA reads as TGTGCCAGCAGACGGACAGGGGCACGGAACACTGAAGCTTTCTTT.

This clonotype has a count of ten or more. This chain connects TRBV20-1 to TRBJ1-1, with a weak D call TRBD1 (5 bases). The CDR3 extends over 12 amino acids. Germline V gene data show CDR1 as DFQATT and CDR2 as SNEGSKA (reference sequence). V lost 5 bases, J lost 2 bases, and 9 bases lay in between. The CDR3 DNA reads as TGCAGTGCTGGAGGGGTAAACACTGAAGCTTTCTTT. Translation: CSAGGVNTEAFF.